This TCR beta chain was sequenced during a study of lymphopenia after photon versus proton radiotherapy. Study-level findings and limits: Oligoclonal CD8+ Temra expansion after nadir drove photon patients' diversity drop.

As concerns this clone: Its cognate antigen is unknown.

V shed 3 bases, J shed 7 bases, and the junction held 6 bases outside the gene matches. The CDR3 extends over 16 amino acids. Germline V gene lookup returns CDR1 SEHNR and CDR2 FQNEAQ (reference sequence). Sequenced by immunoSEQ multiplex PCR; TCRdb stores in-frame clones only, minus some. Among about 50,000 clones listed, more than 70% were seen once. The source material was peripheral blood, sampled from a patient treated with photon-based radiotherapy. The TCR originated in a middle-aged man with gastric cancer. The V gene is TRBV7-9, the J gene TRBJ2-3, with 14 positions matching TRBD2. CDR3 sequence reads: CASSLGTSGRTHTQYF. Written as DNA, the CDR3 is TGTGCCAGCAGCTTGGGGACTAGCGGGAGAACCCATACGCAGTATTTT.